This T cell receptor (beta chain) came from a study of shared clonotypes between healthy human individuals. Study-level points and caveats: Against clonotypes common to all four donors, non-shared ones had lower generation probabilities.

Remarks on this clone: Its antigen is not known.

From CD4+ cells came CD45RA+ naive and CD45RA-negative memory subsets. V lost 3 bases, J lost 10 bases, and 9 bases stayed unmatched. This CDR3 is 16 amino acids long. Germline V lookup: CDR1 KGHSH, CDR2 LQKENI. This was a deep-level run. Splitting of each subset's genomic DNA was done evenly across several immunoSEQ plates. Assay: immunoSEQ multiplex PCR; the TCRdb copy retains only in-frame clones and omits some. The table has 1,500,000 or so clones, 96% seen once. The J gene is TRBJ2-1, the V gene TRBV18; 13 nucleotides align to TRBD2. Source material: naive CD4+ T cells sorted from blood. Subset noted: CD45RA+ positively selected. This receptor was identified in a man aged 25-45 years in good health. The DNA for the CDR3 is TGTGCCAGCTCACCCCTTGGACTAGCGGGAGTATCGGAGCAGTTCTTC. As protein: CASSPLGLAGVSEQFF.